The next 30 T cell receptor beta chains were all read from a single sample in a study of shared clonotypes between healthy human individuals (dated by TCRdb to 2020 to 2021). Libraries were constructed by the immunoSEQ multiplex PCR assay. TCRdb stores this immuneACCESS table with in-frame sequences only. Part of the clones is absent; in the studies checked, under half of the shortfall reflects unresolved V genes, and no reason is known for the rest. For this sample the table gives about 1.1 million clones, of which 75% to 80% were detected only once. The top ten hold approximately 0.52% of the sample. The sequencing sample was made of memory CD4+ T cells from PBMCs. The cell subset or site tag for this specimen amounts to: CD45RA-negative fraction. These receptors all stem from a man between 18 and 29 years old in good health. Some clones in this sample may be carry-over from other donors' samples.

In this sample, this clone turned up once. V and J are TRBV9 and TRBJ2-4; perhaps TRBD1 as D (6 bases). CDR1 is SGDLS, CDR2 YYNGEE, per germline. Trimming removed 4 bases at V and 5 bases at J, with 16 bases between. This CDR3 comprises 15 residues. The CDR3 nucleotides read TGTGCCAGCAGCCCCACGACAGGCAGACAAAACATTCAGTACTTC. Translation gives CASSPTTGRQNIQYF.

The V gene is TRBV11-2, the J gene TRBJ2-2; D ambiguous. Deletions cut 0 bases from V and 7 bases from J, with 3 bases between. There are 12 residues in the CDR3. Germline V CDR1 and CDR2: SGHAT, FQNNGV. CDR3 region: CASSLEVGELFF. The CDR3 coding sequence is TGTGCCAGCAGCTTAGAGGTCGGGGAGCTGTTTTTT. Full variable domain (remainder filled in from reference TRBV11-2 and TRBJ2-2): EAGVAQSPRYKIIEKRQSVAFWCNPISGHATLYWYQQILGQGPKLLIQFQNNGVVDDSQLPKDRFSAERLKGVDSTLKIQPAKLEDSAVYLCASSLEVGELFFGEGSRLTVL.

This chain joins TRBV25-1 and TRBJ2-2; D is perhaps TRBD2 (6 bases). Germline assignment: CDR1 MGHDK and CDR2 SYGVNS. This CDR3 has 17 residues. Trimming pared 8 bases from V and 4 bases from J, leaving 23 bases between. CDR3 DNA sequence: TGTGCCAGCTCCCCGAGGTTCGGGGCCGGGGGCACCGGGGAGCTGTTTTTT. Its protein product is CASSPRFGAGGTGELFF.

On this clone: One end of the junction varies from germline; a read error may be responsible. The sample holds other DNA sequences that translate to the same CDR3. This chain's CDR3 is CASSLSGTDTQYF. CDR3 bases: TGTGCCAGCAGCTTGAGCGGGACAGATACACAGTATTTT. The chain uses TRBV11-3 and TRBJ2-3; D possibly matches TRBD1 or TRBD2 (7 bases each). This CDR3 region has 13 residues. From germline, CDR1 is SGHNT and CDR2 YENEEA.

This CDR3 reads CASSLGTGWEGQYF. For the CDR3, the DNA is TGTGCCAGCAGCTTAGGGACAGGGTGGGAAGGGCAGTACTTC. The gene calls are TRBV7-2 and TRBJ2-7; 8 nucleotides align to TRBD1. After removal of 1 base from V and 9 bases from J, the junction contained 8 bases not matched to a gene. The CDR3 has 14 residues. Germline values: CDR1 SGHTA, CDR2 FQGNSA. The whole variable domain, remainder taken from reference TRBV7-2 and TRBJ2-7, is GAGVSQSPSNKVTEKGKDVELRCDPISGHTALYWYRQSLGQGLEFLIYFQGNSAPDKSGLPSDRFSAERTGGSVSTLTIQRTQQEDSAVYLCASSLGTGWEGQYFGPGTRLTVT.

In its sample, this clone was seen a few times. The same CDR3 is also encoded by other DNA sequences in this sample. The chain has TRBV5-1 and TRBJ1-1; D is ambiguous. The CDR3 runs to 13 residues. The ends were cut back, 2 bases at V and 1 base at J, with 6 bases in the middle. Germline loops: CDR1 SGHRS, CDR2 YFSETQ. This CDR3 is CASSLGPNTEAFF. In DNA, the CDR3 is TGCGCCAGCAGCTTAGGGCCGAACACTGAAGCTTTCTTT.

V gene TRBV4-2 combines with J gene TRBJ1-3, with TRBD1 as a possible D gene (5 bases). Trimming left V 4 bases short and J 8 bases short, with 18 bases between. The germline CDR1 and CDR2 sequences are LGHNA and YNFKEQ. This CDR3 contains 15 residues. In DNA form, the CDR3 reads TGTGCCAGCAGCCGTAATCCGGACATGGGATACACCATATATTTT. Translated: CASSRNPDMGYTIYF.

The J gene is TRBJ2-5, the V gene TRBV5-4; 8 positions match TRBD1. The CDR3 has 16 residues. Germline V gene lookup returns CDR1 SGHNT and CDR2 YYREEE (reference sequence). Germline trimming cut 4 bases from V and 4 bases from J; bases unmatched to any gene: 12. CDR3 DNA sequence: TGTGCCAGCAGCACGATTATGACAGGGGCGCCAGAGACCCAGTACTTC. Protein product: CASSTIMTGAPETQYF.

V and J are TRBV5-1 and TRBJ1-4; 7 nucleotides match TRBD1. The V and J ends lost 6 bases and 5 bases, in that order; junction bases with no gene match: 10. Looked up from germline, CDR1 is SGHRS and CDR2 is YFSETQ. The length of the CDR3 is 15 residues. The CDR3 protein is CASKETGDRNEKLFF. Written as DNA, the CDR3 is TGCGCCAGCAAAGAAACAGGGGATCGAAATGAAAAACTGTTTTTT. The full variable domain, its missing parts supplied by reference TRBV5-1 and TRBJ1-4, is KAGVTQTPRYLIKTRGQQVTLSCSPISGHRSVSWYQQTPGQGLQFLFEYFSETQRNKGNFPGRFSGRQFSNSRSEMNVSTLELGDSALYLCASKETGDRNEKLFFGSGTQLSVL.

This clone was seen only once. This chain uses TRBV20-1 with TRBJ2-1; unclear D gene. This CDR3 region has 11 residues. V dropped 6 bases and J dropped 6 bases, with 9 bases sitting between them. CDR1 and CDR2 from the germline V gene are DFQATT and SNEGSKA (reference sequence). This chain's CDR3 is CSASQVNEQFF. The CDR3 bases are TGCAGTGCGAGTCAGGTCAATGAGCAGTTCTTC.

The rearrangement uses TRBV7-2 and TRBJ2-4, with 10 bases matching TRBD2. Germline trimming cut 1 base from V and 6 bases from J; bases unmatched to any gene: 3. The CDR3 has 15 amino acids. Germline V CDR1 and CDR2: SGHTA, FQGNSA. CDR3 amino acids: CASSLVLAGVNIQYF. In DNA form, the CDR3 reads TGTGCCAGCAGCTTAGTTCTAGCGGGAGTAAACATTCAGTACTTC.

This sequence joins TRBV18 and TRBJ1-3, with TRBD1 as a possible D gene (6 bases). Germline loops: CDR1 KGHSH, CDR2 LQKENI. The CDR3 is 18 amino acids. Trimming pared 3 bases from V and 3 bases from J, leaving 21 bases between. CDR3 bases: TGTGCCAGCTCACCTACCACTCGTGGGGGCGCCTTTGGAAACACCATATATTTT. Its protein is CASSPTTRGGAFGNTIYF.

This clone was seen only a few times. The chain uses TRBV18 and TRBJ1-5; D not resolved. The V end lost 5 bases, the J end lost 7 bases, and 12 bases lay between the germline ends. From germline, CDR1 is KGHSH and CDR2 LQKENI. This CDR3 has 13 residues. Here the CDR3 reads CASSTEGQQPQHF. DNA for the CDR3: TGTGCCAGCTCAACGGAGGGCCAACAGCCCCAGCATTTT.

As for this clone: Other DNA sequences within the sample encode an identical CDR3. V usage is TRBV5-1 and J usage is TRBJ2-7; 10 bases agree with TRBD1. V shed 0 bases and J 1 base; nucleotides not matched to a gene: 1. The CDR3 is 15 amino acids. Per the germline V gene, CDR1 is SGHRS and CDR2 is YFSETQ. CDR3 loop: CASSLGTGGSYEQYF. CDR3 coding DNA: TGCGCCAGCAGCTTGGGGACAGGGGGATCCTACGAGCAGTACTTC.

V and J are TRBV27 and TRBJ1-5, with D tentatively TRBD1 (6 bases). Trimming removed 0 bases at V and 9 bases at J, with 9 bases between. The length of the CDR3 is 13 residues. Germline loops: CDR1 MNHEY, CDR2 SMNVEV (reference sequence). The CDR3 coding sequence is TGTGCCAGCAGTTTATCGCGGGGGCGGCCCCAGCATTTT. This codes for CASSLSRGRPQHF.

This CDR3 reads CASSTFRTGWDQPQHF. The CDR3 DNA reads as TGTGCCAGCAGCACCTTCCGGACAGGCTGGGATCAGCCCCAGCATTTT. This chain joins TRBV28 and TRBJ1-5, with 7 bases identical to TRBD1. CDR3 length equals 16 residues. Trimming at V came to 6 bases and at J to 5 bases, leaving 13 bases not matched to a gene. Germline values: CDR1 MDHEN, CDR2 SYDVKM.

The rearrangement joins TRBV18 to TRBJ2-1, with D maybe TRBD2 (5 bases). V gave up 2 bases and J gave up 4 bases, with 9 bases separating them. Germline V gives CDR1 KGHSH, CDR2 LQKENI. The CDR3 consists of 14 residues. DNA for the CDR3: TGTGCCAGCTCACCAGGACTTACATACAATGAGCAGTTCTTC. Translated: CASSPGLTYNEQFF.

This clone appeared once. The chain has TRBV5-1 and TRBJ2-5; 10 nucleotides line up with TRBD1. V dropped 4 bases and J dropped 5; count of bases not matched to a gene: 5. CDR1 and CDR2 from the germline V gene are SGHRS and YFSETQ. There are 14 residues in the CDR3. CDR3 amino acids: CASSPRTGGETQYF. In DNA, the CDR3 is TGCGCCAGCAGCCCCCGGACAGGGGGGGAGACCCAGTACTTC. Full variable domain (outside the CDR3, taken from reference TRBV5-1 and TRBJ2-5): KAGVTQTPRYLIKTRGQQVTLSCSPISGHRSVSWYQQTPGQGLQFLFEYFSETQRNKGNFPGRFSGRQFSNSRSEMNVSTLELGDSALYLCASSPRTGGETQYFGPGTRLLVL.

The chain is built from TRBV5-1 and TRBJ2-1, with 8 bases that match TRBD1. This CDR3 comprises 15 residues. The V segment lost 1 base and the J segment 9 bases; nucleotides outside the gene matches: 9. Germline CDR1 and CDR2: SGHRS and YFSETQ. DNA of the CDR3: TGCGCCAGCAGCTTGTTGGCGGACAGGGCAGGTGAGCAGTTCTTC. Translating gives CASSLLADRAGEQFF.

This clone was counted only a few times. The chain uses TRBV28 and TRBJ2-5; D gene uncertain. The CDR3 extends over 13 amino acids. Germline V gene data show CDR1 as MDHEN and CDR2 as SYDVKM. Trimming stripped 3 bases from V and 1 base from J, with 6 bases between. This CDR3 is CASSFYLQETQYF. As DNA, the CDR3 is TGTGCCAGCAGTTTCTACCTCCAAGAGACCCAGTACTTC.

This clone occurred a few times. V gene TRBV6-1 combines with J gene TRBJ1-5; D not resolved. V was pared by 10 bases and J by 3 bases, with 13 bases between. Germline values: CDR1 MNHNS, CDR2 SASEGT. The CDR3 consists of 13 residues. The DNA for the CDR3 is TGTGCCACCACGGTCCGACTCAATCAGCCCCAGCATTTT. As protein: CATTVRLNQPQHF.

The chain has TRBV25-1 and TRBJ1-1; a weak D match, TRBD1 (6 bases). Germline V CDR1 and CDR2: MGHDK, SYGVNS. The CDR3 extends over 14 amino acids. The V gene lost 4 bases and the J gene lost 1 base, with 10 bases spanning the gap. The chain's CDR3 is CASSAQGQNTEAFF. CDR3 DNA sequence: TGTGCCAGCAGTGCGCAGGGACAGAACACTGAAGCTTTCTTT.

This clone turned up a few times. The rearrangement uses TRBV5-4 and TRBJ2-3, with a tentative D call TRBD2 (6 bases). The CDR3 covers 14 residues. Germline assignment: CDR1 SGHNT and CDR2 YYREEE (reference sequence). The V end was cut by 2 bases, the J end by 4 bases, with 11 bases between. The CDR3 sequence is CASSFRRGADTQYF. The CDR3 coding sequence is TGTGCCAGCAGCTTTAGGAGGGGCGCAGATACGCAGTATTTT.

This clone came up once. The J gene is TRBJ2-3, the V gene TRBV2; D unclear. Germline-derived CDR1 and CDR2 are SNHLY and FYNNEI. The CDR3 loop spans 11 amino acids. Trimming stripped 4 bases from V and 7 bases from J, with 6 bases between. The DNA for the CDR3 is TGTGCCAGCAGTGCAGGATATACGCAGTATTTT. Translated: CASSAGYTQYF.

The chain recombines TRBV18 with TRBJ1-2; 9 nucleotides agree with TRBD1. CDR3 length equals 15 residues. J gave up 8 bases and V 3 bases, and 10 bases lay outside the gene matches. Germline values: CDR1 KGHSH, CDR2 LQKENI. The CDR3 loop reads CASSPGTGNIGGYTF. Here the CDR3 DNA reads TGTGCCAGCTCACCCGGGACAGGGAATATCGGCGGCTACACCTTC.

The chain recombines TRBV7-6 with TRBJ1-3, with D tentatively TRBD1 (6 bases). The CDR3 runs to 18 residues. Germline V gene sequence: CDR1 SGHVS, CDR2 FNYEAQ. Trimming pared 1 base from V and 4 bases from J, leaving 20 bases between. The CDR3 coding sequence is TGTGCCAGCAGCTTAGGAAATCTGGGGGCGCGAAGGGGAAACACCATATATTTT. Amino acids: CASSLGNLGARRGNTIYF.

V gene TRBV28 combines with J gene TRBJ2-7, with a tentative D call TRBD2 (5 bases). This CDR3 contains 17 residues. Germline loops: CDR1 MDHEN, CDR2 SYDVKM. The V end was cut by 5 bases, the J end by 0 bases, with 20 bases between. The CDR3 loop reads CASSPNILGSSSYEQYF. CDR3 coding DNA: TGTGCCAGCAGTCCCAACATACTAGGATCGAGCTCCTACGAGCAGTACTTC.

This chain connects TRBV7-9 to TRBJ2-5; 14 bases are a match to TRBD2. The CDR3 spans 18 residues. From germline, CDR1 is SEHNR and CDR2 FQNEAQ (reference sequence). The V segment lost 4 bases and the J segment 4 bases; nucleotides outside the gene matches: 11. DNA of the CDR3: TGTGCCAGCAGCTCGAGGGGGGGACTAGCGGGAGTAGGAGAGACCCAGTACTTC. Translated: CASSSRGGLAGVGETQYF.

CDR3 region: CASSSSGTLYEQYF. The DNA of the CDR3 is TGTGCCAGCAGCTCCAGCGGGACCCTCTACGAGCAGTACTTC. The rearrangement uses TRBV4-2 and TRBJ2-7; TRBD2 agrees at 7 bases. The CDR3 has 14 amino acids. Germline trimming cut 5 bases from V and 3 bases from J; bases unmatched to any gene: 7. The germline V gene has CDR1 LGHNA and CDR2 YNFKEQ.

J is TRBJ2-4 and V is TRBV5-1; TRBD2 matches 7 bases. CDR1 is SGHRS, CDR2 YFSETQ, per germline. There are 13 residues in the CDR3. V gave up 4 bases and J gave up 9 bases; unmatched junction bases: 7. The CDR3 sequence is CASSIDPGGIQYF. For the CDR3, the DNA is TGCGCCAGCAGCATCGACCCGGGGGGCATTCAGTACTTC. The complete variable domain, with remaining parts taken from reference TRBV5-1 and TRBJ2-4, reads KAGVTQTPRYLIKTRGQQVTLSCSPISGHRSVSWYQQTPGQGLQFLFEYFSETQRNKGNFPGRFSGRQFSNSRSEMNVSTLELGDSALYLCASSIDPGGIQYFGAGTRLSVL.